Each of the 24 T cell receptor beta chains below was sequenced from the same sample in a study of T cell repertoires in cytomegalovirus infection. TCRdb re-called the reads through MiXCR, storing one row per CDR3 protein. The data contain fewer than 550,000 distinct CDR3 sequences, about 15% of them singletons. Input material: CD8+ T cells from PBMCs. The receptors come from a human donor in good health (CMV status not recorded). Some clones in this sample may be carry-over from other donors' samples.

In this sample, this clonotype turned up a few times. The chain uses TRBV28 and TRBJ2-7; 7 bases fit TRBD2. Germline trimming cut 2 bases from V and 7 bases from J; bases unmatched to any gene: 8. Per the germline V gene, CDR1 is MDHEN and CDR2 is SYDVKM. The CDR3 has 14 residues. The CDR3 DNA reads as TGTGCCAGCAGTTTACAAGGAGGGAGGGGAGAGCAGTACTTC. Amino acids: CASSLQGGRGEQYF.

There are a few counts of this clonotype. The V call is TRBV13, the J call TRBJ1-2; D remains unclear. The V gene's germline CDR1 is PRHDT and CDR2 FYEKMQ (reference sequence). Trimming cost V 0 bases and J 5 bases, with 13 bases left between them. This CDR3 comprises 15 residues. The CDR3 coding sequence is TGTGCCAGCAGCTTAGGGTCCTGGGTACGATATGGCTACACCTTC. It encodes CASSLGSWVRYGYTF.

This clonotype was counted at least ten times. Written as DNA, the CDR3 is TGCGCCAGCAGTCTTCCAGGGACAGGGAGCGGTGAGCAGTTCTTC. Its translation is CASSLPGTGSGEQFF. The chain combines TRBV4-1 with TRBJ2-1, with TRBD1 matching 9 bases. Germline CDR1 MGHRA, CDR2 YSYEKL. The junction had 12 bases not matched to a gene; V was cut back by 6 bases and J by 9 bases. This CDR3 comprises 15 residues.

Here the CDR3 DNA reads TGTGCCAGCAGTGGGGGAGCGCGGGGCTACACCTTC. Encoded protein: CASSGGARGYTF. The V gene is TRBV2, the J gene TRBJ1-2; unclear D gene. The CDR3 length is 12 residues. Germline CDR1 is SNHLY and CDR2 is FYNNEI. V lost 4 bases, J lost 8 bases, and 11 bases lay in between.

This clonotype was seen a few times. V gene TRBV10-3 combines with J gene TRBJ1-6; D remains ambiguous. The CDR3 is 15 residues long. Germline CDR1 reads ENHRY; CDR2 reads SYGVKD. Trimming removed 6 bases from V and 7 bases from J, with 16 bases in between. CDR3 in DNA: TGTGCCATCAGGCGCGGGAAGGAAGGAAATTCACCCCTCCACTTT. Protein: CAIRRGKEGNSPLHF.

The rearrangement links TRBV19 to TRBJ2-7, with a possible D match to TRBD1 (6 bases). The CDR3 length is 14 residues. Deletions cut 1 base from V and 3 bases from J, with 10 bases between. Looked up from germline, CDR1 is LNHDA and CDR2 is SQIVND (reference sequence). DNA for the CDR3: TGTGCCAGTAGTATAGCAGGGGCGGACTACGAGCAGTACTTC. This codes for CASSIAGADYEQYF.

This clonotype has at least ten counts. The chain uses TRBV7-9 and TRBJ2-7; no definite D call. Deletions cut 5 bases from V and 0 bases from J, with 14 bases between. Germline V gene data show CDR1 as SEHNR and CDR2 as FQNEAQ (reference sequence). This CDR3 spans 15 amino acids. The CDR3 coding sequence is TGTGCCAGCAGCAGCCCCTTGGTCAGCTCCTACGAGCAGTACTTC. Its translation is CASSSPLVSSYEQYF.

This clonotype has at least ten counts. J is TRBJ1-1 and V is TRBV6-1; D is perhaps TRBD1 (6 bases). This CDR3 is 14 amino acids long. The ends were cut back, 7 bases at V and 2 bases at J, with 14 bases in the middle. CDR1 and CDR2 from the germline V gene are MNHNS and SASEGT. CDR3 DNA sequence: TGTGCCAGCACCTTACAGGGTGTTAACACTGAAGCTTTCTTT. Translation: CASTLQGVNTEAFF.

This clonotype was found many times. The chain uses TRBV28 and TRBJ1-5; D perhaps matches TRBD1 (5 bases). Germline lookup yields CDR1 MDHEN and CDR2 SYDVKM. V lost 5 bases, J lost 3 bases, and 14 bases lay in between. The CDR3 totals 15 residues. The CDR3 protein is CASSTGTEINQPQHF. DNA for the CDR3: TGTGCCAGCAGTACCGGGACGGAAATCAATCAGCCCCAGCATTTT.

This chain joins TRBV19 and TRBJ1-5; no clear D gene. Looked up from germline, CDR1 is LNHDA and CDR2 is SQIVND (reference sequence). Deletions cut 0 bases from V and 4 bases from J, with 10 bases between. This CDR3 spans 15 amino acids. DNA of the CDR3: TGTGCCAGTAGTATAGATCGGGCAGCAAATCAGCCCCAGCATTTT. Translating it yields CASSIDRAANQPQHF. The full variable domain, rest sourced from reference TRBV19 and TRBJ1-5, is DGGITQSPKYLFRKEGQNVTLSCEQNLNHDAMYWYRQDPGQGLRLIYYSQIVNDFQKGDIAEGYSVSREKKESFPLTVTSAQKNPTAFYLCASSIDRAANQPQHFGDGTRLSIL.

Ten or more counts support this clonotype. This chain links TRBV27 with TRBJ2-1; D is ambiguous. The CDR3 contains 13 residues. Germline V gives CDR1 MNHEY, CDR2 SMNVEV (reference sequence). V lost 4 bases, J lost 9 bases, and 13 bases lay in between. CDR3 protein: CASSSSRSGEQFF. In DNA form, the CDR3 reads TGTGCCAGCAGTTCGTCCAGGAGTGGTGAGCAGTTCTTC.

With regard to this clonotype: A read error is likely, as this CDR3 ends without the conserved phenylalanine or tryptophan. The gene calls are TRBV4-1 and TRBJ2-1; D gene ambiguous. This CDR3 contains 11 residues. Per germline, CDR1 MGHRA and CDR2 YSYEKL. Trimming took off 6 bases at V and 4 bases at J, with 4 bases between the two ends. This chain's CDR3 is CASSLYNEQFY. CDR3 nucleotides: TGCGCCAGCAGTCTATACAATGAGCAGTTCTAC.

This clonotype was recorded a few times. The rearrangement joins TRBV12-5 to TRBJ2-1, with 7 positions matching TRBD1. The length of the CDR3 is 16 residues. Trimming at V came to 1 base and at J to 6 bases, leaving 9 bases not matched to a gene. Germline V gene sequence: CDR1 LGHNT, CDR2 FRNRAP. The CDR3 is CASGLAPGQRSNEQFF. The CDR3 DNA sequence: TGTGCTAGTGGTTTGGCACCGGGACAGAGATCCAATGAGCAGTTCTTC.

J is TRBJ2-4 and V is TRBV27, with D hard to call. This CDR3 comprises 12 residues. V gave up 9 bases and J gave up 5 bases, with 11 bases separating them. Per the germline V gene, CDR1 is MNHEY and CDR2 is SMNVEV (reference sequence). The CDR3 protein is CASVGPENIQYF. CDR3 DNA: TGTGCCAGTGTCGGTCCCGAAAACATTCAGTACTTC.

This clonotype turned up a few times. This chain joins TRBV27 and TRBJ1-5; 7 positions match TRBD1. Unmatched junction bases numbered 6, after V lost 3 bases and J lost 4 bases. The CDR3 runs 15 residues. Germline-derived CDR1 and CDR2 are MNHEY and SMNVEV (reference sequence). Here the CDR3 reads CASSFNRGGNQPQHF. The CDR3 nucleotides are TGTGCCAGCAGTTTTAACAGGGGAGGAAATCAGCCCCAGCATTTT.

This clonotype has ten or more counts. CDR3: CASGQPGANYGYTF. For the CDR3, the DNA is TGTGCCAGCGGCCAACCAGGAGCTAACTATGGCTACACCTTC. The V call is TRBV7-4, the J call TRBJ1-2; no definite D call. The V gene lost 8 bases and the J gene lost 0 bases, with 13 bases spanning the gap. The germline gives CDR1 SGHVT, CDR2 SQSDAQ. The CDR3 consists of 14 residues. The variable domain in full, completed from reference TRBV7-4 and TRBJ1-2, reads GAGVSQSPRYKVAKRGRDVALRCDSISGHVTLYWYRQTLGQGSEVLTYSQSDAQRDKSGRPSGRFSAERPERSVSTLKIQRTEQGDSAVYLCASGQPGANYGYTFGSGTRLTVV.

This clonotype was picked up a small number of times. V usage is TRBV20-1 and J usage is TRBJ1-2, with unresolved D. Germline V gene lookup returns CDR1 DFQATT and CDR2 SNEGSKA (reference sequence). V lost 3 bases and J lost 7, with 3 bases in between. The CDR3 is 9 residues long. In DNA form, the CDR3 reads TGCAGTGCTAGGGGTGGCTACACCTTC. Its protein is CSARGGYTF.

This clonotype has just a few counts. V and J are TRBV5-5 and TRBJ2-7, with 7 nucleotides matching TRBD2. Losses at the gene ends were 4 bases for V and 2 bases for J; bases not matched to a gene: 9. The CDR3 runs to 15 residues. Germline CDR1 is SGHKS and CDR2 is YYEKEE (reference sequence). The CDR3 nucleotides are TGTGCCAGCAGCAAAATCAGAGGGACTACCTACGAGCAGTACTTC. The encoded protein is CASSKIRGTTYEQYF. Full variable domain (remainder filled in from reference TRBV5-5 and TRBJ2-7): DAGVTQSPTHLIKTRGQQVTLRCSPISGHKSVSWYQQVLGQGPQFIFQYYEKEERGRGNFPDRFSARQFPNYSSELNVNALLLGDSALYLCASSKIRGTTYEQYFGPGTRLTVT.

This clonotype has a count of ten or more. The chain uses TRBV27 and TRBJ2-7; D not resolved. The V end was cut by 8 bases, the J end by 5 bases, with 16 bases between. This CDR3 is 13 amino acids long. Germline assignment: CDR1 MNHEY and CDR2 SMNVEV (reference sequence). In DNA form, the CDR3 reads TGTGCCAGCCGTCGGACCAATAGCAACGAGCAGTACTTC. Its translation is CASRRTNSNEQYF.

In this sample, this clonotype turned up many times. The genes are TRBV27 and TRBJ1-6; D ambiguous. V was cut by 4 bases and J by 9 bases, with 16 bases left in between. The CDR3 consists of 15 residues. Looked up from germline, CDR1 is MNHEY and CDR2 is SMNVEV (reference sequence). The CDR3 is CASSSLSGWASPLHF. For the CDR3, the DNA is TGTGCCAGCAGTTCCCTCAGCGGGTGGGCTTCACCCCTCCACTTT.

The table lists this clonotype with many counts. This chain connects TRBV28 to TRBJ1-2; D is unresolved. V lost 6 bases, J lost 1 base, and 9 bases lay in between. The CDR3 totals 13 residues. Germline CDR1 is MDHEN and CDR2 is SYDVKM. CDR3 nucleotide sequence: TGTGCCAGCAGGGAAGTCGATAACTATGGCTACACCTTC. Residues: CASREVDNYGYTF.

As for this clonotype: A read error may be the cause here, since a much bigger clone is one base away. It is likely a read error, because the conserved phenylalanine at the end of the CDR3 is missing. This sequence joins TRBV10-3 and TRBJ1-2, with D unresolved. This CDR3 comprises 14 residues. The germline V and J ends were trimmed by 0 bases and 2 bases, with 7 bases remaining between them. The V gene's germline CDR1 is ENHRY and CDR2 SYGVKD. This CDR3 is CAISESGQNYGYTL. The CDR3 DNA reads TGTGCCATCAGTGAGTCCGGGCAGAACTATGGCTACACCTTA.

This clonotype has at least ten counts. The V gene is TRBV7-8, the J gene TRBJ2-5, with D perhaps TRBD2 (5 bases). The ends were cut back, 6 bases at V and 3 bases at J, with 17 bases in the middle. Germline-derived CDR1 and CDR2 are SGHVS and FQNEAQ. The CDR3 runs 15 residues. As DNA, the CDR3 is TGTGCCAGCAGGTACCGTAGGACTCAGGAAGAGACCCAGTACTTC. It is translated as CASRYRRTQEETQYF.

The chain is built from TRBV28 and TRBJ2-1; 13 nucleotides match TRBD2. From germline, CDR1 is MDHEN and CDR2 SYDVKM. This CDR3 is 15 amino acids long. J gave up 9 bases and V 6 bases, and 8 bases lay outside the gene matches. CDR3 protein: CASSPGLAGASEQFF. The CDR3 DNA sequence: TGTGCCAGCAGCCCCGGACTAGCGGGAGCGAGTGAGCAGTTCTTC.